Included here is one TCR beta chain sequence, with context. The data were taken from a study of blood T cell repertoires in COVID-19. Study-wide context: Some COVID-19 samples were acute and others convalescent; all came from the United States, Italy and Spain. Sources were T cells, B-cell-depleted T cells, or PBMCs; the material itself was cDNA or gDNA.

Authors' analysis steps: Using reference gene primer amplification, nucleated cell counts were estimated. Sequencing used immunoSEQ multiplex PCR; TCRdb keeps in-frame clones, though not all of them. That table is the source of V, J and clone size, and D and trimming were worked out from the DNA. The data hold about 210,000 clones, with 65% to 90% observed a single time. The TCR sequence derives from a man aged 50-59 years with active or convalescent COVID-19. Sequencing was carried out using peripheral blood.

Here the CDR3 DNA reads TGTGCCAGCAGTTCAGGACAGGGGGATACCTATGGCTACACCTTC. This translates into CASSSGQGDTYGYTF. The genes are TRBV28 and TRBJ1-2; TRBD1 aligns across 10 bases. Germline-derived CDR1 and CDR2 are MDHEN and SYDVKM. This CDR3 contains 15 residues. V trimming: 4 bases; J trimming: 4 bases; junction bases outside the gene matches: 6.